These 16 T cell receptor beta chains were sequenced from one sample in a study of a mutant IDH1 vaccine in newly diagnosed glioma. Which antigens these TCRs recognize remains unknown. Method: immunoSEQ multiplex PCR; TCRdb's copy keeps in-frame clones and lacks some. The sample holds 50,000 to 70,000 clones, about 87% seen once. The time point: week 23, last vaccination. Vaccination used 300 ug of mutant IDH1 20-mer peptide per dose, with topical imiquimod. Sequenced material: PBMCs, taken from a glioma patient whose treatment included an IDH1 peptide vaccine. The source is a man aged 18 to 30 with glioma.

The chain recombines TRBV5-1 with TRBJ2-3, with D hard to call. Trimming took off 4 bases at V and 2 bases at J, with 11 bases between the two ends. This CDR3 region has 14 residues. Germline V gene sequence: CDR1 SGHRS, CDR2 YFSETQ. In DNA, the CDR3 is TGCGCCAGCAGCCTGACCCTCCTCACAGATACGCAGTATTTT. This translates into CASSLTLLTDTQYF.

This clone was counted many times. V is TRBV7-9 and J is TRBJ1-1; TRBD1 is a possible D gene (5 bases). V lost 5 bases, J lost 1 base, and 11 bases lay in between. CDR3 length: 14 amino acids. Germline V gene lookup returns CDR1 SEHNR and CDR2 FQNEAQ (reference sequence). The CDR3 region has the DNA TGTGCCAGCAGCCCGGACAAGCCGAACACTGAAGCTTTCTTT. It specifies CASSPDKPNTEAFF.

This chain uses TRBV9 with TRBJ1-2; D is perhaps TRBD1 (6 bases). Germline V gene data show CDR1 as SGDLS and CDR2 as YYNGEE. Trimming shortened V by 3 bases and J by 5 bases, and 14 bases separated the two germline ends. The CDR3 totals 14 residues. In DNA form, the CDR3 reads TGTGCCAGCAGCGCCTCAGGGGAACTGTATGGCTACACCTTC. Protein product: CASSASGELYGYTF.

The chain combines TRBV6-5 with TRBJ2-3; no clear D gene. CDR3 length equals 14 residues. Trimming pared 4 bases from V and 2 bases from J, leaving 10 bases between. Germline CDR1 and CDR2: MNHEY and SVGAGI. In nucleotides, the CDR3 is TGTGCCAGCAGTTCCTTAGGTCTCACAGATACGCAGTATTTT. As protein: CASSSLGLTDTQYF.

The chain has TRBV15 and TRBJ1-5, with 10 positions matching TRBD1. The CDR3 contains 16 residues. From germline, CDR1 is LNHNV and CDR2 YYDKDF (reference sequence). Losses at the gene ends were 1 base for V and 5 bases for J; bases not matched to a gene: 5. The CDR3 sequence: CATSRGWTGGDQPQHF. The DNA for the CDR3 is TGTGCCACCAGCAGAGGCTGGACAGGGGGGGATCAGCCCCAGCATTTT.

J is TRBJ1-1 and V is TRBV30; the match to TRBD1 covers 10 bases. The CDR3 length is 19 residues. In germline, CDR1 is GTSNPN, CDR2 SVGIG (reference sequence). The J segment lost 1 base and the V segment lost 4 bases, leaving 18 bases of the junction unmatched. CDR3 coding DNA: TGTGCCTGGATAATGCCCCGGGACAGGGGCGCCCCCAGGAACACTGAAGCTTTCTTT. Residues: CAWIMPRDRGAPRNTEAFF.

This chain uses TRBV4-1 with TRBJ2-5, with TRBD1 identical over 7 bases. V trimming: 4 bases; J trimming: 6 bases; junction bases outside the gene matches: 5. This CDR3 is built from 13 residues. Germline V CDR1 and CDR2: MGHRA, YSYEKL. The chain's CDR3 is CASSLNRGQTQYF. CDR3 DNA sequence: TGCGCCAGCAGCCTAAACAGGGGTCAGACCCAGTACTTC.

The V call is TRBV7-9, the J call TRBJ2-5; 10 bases agree with TRBD2. The length of the CDR3 is 16 residues. The germline V gene encodes CDR1 SEHNR and CDR2 FQNEAQ (reference sequence). J lost 5 bases, V lost 5 bases, and 11 bases had no gene match. CDR3 sequence: CASSPSLAGAGETQYF. Here the CDR3 DNA reads TGTGCCAGCAGCCCTTCCCTAGCGGGGGCGGGGGAGACCCAGTACTTC. Using reference TRBV7-9 and TRBJ2-5 for the parts outside the CDR3, the full variable domain is DTGVSQNPRHKITKRGQNVTFRCDPISEHNRLYWYRQTLGQGPEFLTYFQNEAQLEKSRLLSDRFSAERPKGSFSTLEIQRTEQGDSAMYLCASSPSLAGAGETQYFGPGTRLLVL.

The genes are TRBV2 and TRBJ1-2; a possible D gene is TRBD1 (6 bases). The CDR3 loop spans 14 amino acids. Trimming pared 5 bases from V and 0 bases from J, leaving 10 bases between. Germline CDR1 is SNHLY and CDR2 is FYNNEI. CDR3 protein: CASSRGLANYGYTF. The DNA of the CDR3 is TGTGCCAGCAGTAGGGGGTTAGCTAACTATGGCTACACCTTC.

The chain combines TRBV19 with TRBJ1-2; D gene ambiguous. The V and J ends lost 7 bases and 2 bases respectively, with 14 bases between them. The CDR3 loop spans 14 amino acids. CDR1 is LNHDA and CDR2 is SQIVND in the germline V gene (reference sequence). The chain's CDR3 is CASIPTRGNYGYTF. The CDR3 coding sequence is TGTGCCAGTATTCCTACACGAGGGAACTATGGCTACACCTTC. The variable domain in full, completed from reference TRBV19 and TRBJ1-2, reads DGGITQSPKYLFRKEGQNVTLSCEQNLNHDAMYWYRQDPGQGLRLIYYSQIVNDFQKGDIAEGYSVSREKKESFPLTVTSAQKNPTAFYLCASIPTRGNYGYTFGSGTRLTVV.

The genes are TRBV7-2 and TRBJ1-2, with D unresolved. This CDR3 is built from 16 residues. The germline gives CDR1 SGHTA, CDR2 FQGNSA. Trimming stripped 0 bases from V and 1 base from J, with 12 bases between. Here the CDR3 DNA reads TGTGCCAGCAGCTTAGCGGAACACACAGTTAACTATGGCTACACCTTC. Translating it yields CASSLAEHTVNYGYTF.

This chain joins TRBV19 and TRBJ1-4; 8 bases agree with TRBD1. The ends lost 6 bases at V and 5 bases at J; junction bases unmatched: 8. The CDR3 is made up of 15 amino acids. Germline CDR1 LNHDA, CDR2 SQIVND (reference sequence). The CDR3 here is CASSIRTGLNEKLFF. The CDR3 DNA reads as TGTGCCAGTAGCATCCGGACAGGGCTCAATGAAAAACTGTTTTTT.

CDR3: CASSLAERGGGEQYF. The CDR3 DNA is TGTGCCAGCAGCTTGGCCGAGCGGGGGGGCGGGGAGCAGTACTTC. The V and J genes are TRBV5-4 and TRBJ2-7, with 10 bases identical to TRBD2. Germline loops: CDR1 SGHNT, CDR2 YYREEE (reference sequence). The V and J ends lost 0 bases and 7 bases, in that order; junction bases with no gene match: 7. The CDR3 contains 15 residues.

This clone was detected only a few times. One junction end does not reproduce the germline sequence, and a read error may be involved. J is TRBJ1-1 and V is TRBV2, with 7 bases lining up with TRBD1. Looked up from germline, CDR1 is SNHLY and CDR2 is FYNNEI. The CDR3 has 13 amino acids. The CDR3 region is CASCEGGVAEAFF. CDR3 bases: TGTGCCAGCTGTGAAGGGGGCGTCGCTGAAGCTTTCTTT.

This clone came up once. CDR3 DNA sequence: TGCGCCAGCAGCTGGGGGCGAGGGACAGGTTCCTACGAGCAGTACTTC. It yields the protein CASSWGRGTGSYEQYF. V and J are TRBV5-1 and TRBJ2-7; 8 bases are a match to TRBD1. The V gene's germline CDR1 is SGHRS and CDR2 YFSETQ. After removal of 3 bases from V and 1 base from J, the junction contained 9 bases not matched to a gene. The CDR3 extends over 16 amino acids.

The V and J genes are TRBV4-2 and TRBJ1-1; D ambiguous. Germline V lookup: CDR1 LGHNA, CDR2 YNFKEQ. V was shortened by 2 bases and J by 1 base, with 11 bases between the two germline ends. The CDR3 runs to 15 residues. The CDR3 region is CASSQRPAGNTEAFF. In DNA form, the CDR3 reads TGTGCCAGCAGCCAACGACCCGCGGGGAACACTGAAGCTTTCTTT.